The 17 T cell receptor beta chains below all came from one sample that was sequenced in a study of tumor-infiltrating lymphocytes in primary liver carcinoma. The source of the blood RNA was unsorted whole blood, and germline DNA was extracted as well. The researchers produced TCR beta cDNA from 450 to 600 ng total RNA with a constant-region primer. Slightly modified ARM-PCR, run as three nested multiplex PCR rounds, produced the TCR beta libraries. The first two PCR rounds used TRBV1-TRBV30 primers with a Cbeta primer, roughly 10 cycles each. One entry per CDR3 protein results from TCRdb running MiXCR on the multiplex PCR reads. Among hundreds of thousands of distinct CDR3 sequences listed, roughly 60% were seen once. The sample consisted of peripheral blood. The receptors here all came from a woman between 25 and 40 years old with primary liver carcinoma and hepatitis B virus infection.

This chain joins TRBV7-9 and TRBJ2-3; tentatively, D is TRBD2 (5 bases). V was cut by 3 bases and J by 2 bases, with 12 bases left in between. This CDR3 comprises 15 residues. Looked up from germline, CDR1 is SEHNR and CDR2 is FQNEAQ (reference sequence). CDR3 sequence reads: CASSLVSGYTDTQYF. The CDR3 DNA is TGTGCCAGCAGCTTGGTCAGCGGATACACAGATACGCAGTATTTT.

This clonotype was counted between two and nine times. The chain recombines TRBV4-2 with TRBJ1-4; D is unresolved. The germline V gene encodes CDR1 LGHNA and CDR2 YNFKEQ. This CDR3 has 15 amino acids. Trimming stripped 1 base from V and 7 bases from J, with 13 bases between. The CDR3 loop is CASSQGGPKSEKLFF. The DNA for the CDR3 is TGTGCCAGCAGCCAAGGAGGTCCCAAGAGTGAAAAACTGTTTTTT.

This clonotype was found once. Mismatch with germline at one junction end may stem from a read error. V and J are TRBV12-3 or TRBV12-4 and TRBJ2-2; TRBD2 matches 10 bases. The CDR3 loop spans 19 amino acids. In DNA form, the CDR3 reads TGTGCCAGCAGAGAGTACCGCAGCGGGAGGGGCTTCAACACCGGGGAGCGGTTTTTT. Translating gives CASREYRSGRGFNTGERFF.

The V gene is TRBV6-1, the J gene TRBJ2-1, with D tentatively TRBD2 (6 bases). The CDR3 contains 16 residues. V was clipped by 5 bases and J by 4 bases, with 18 bases between them. Germline V lookup: CDR1 MNHNS, CDR2 SASEGT. CDR3: CASSRLVRQDYNEQFF. CDR3 nucleotide sequence: TGTGCCAGCAGTAGACTAGTGAGACAAGATTACAATGAGCAGTTCTTC.

The table lists this clonotype with a count of one. Given a much more abundant clone one base away, this may be a read error. V usage is TRBV10-2 and J usage is TRBJ1-1; weak D call: TRBD1 (5 bases). With 10 bases removed from V and 3 bases from J, the gap between germline ends came to 15 bases. CDR3 length: 13 residues. CDR1 and CDR2 from the germline V gene are WSHSY and SAAADI. The CDR3 nucleotides read TGCGCCACCCGGCCCCCGGGGGACACTGAAGCTTTCTTT. Translating gives CATRPPGDTEAFF.

Worth noting for this clonotype: This may stem from a read error, because a much larger clone lies one nucleotide away. The chain combines TRBV4-2 with TRBJ2-3; 7 bases agree with TRBD1. The CDR3 sequence is 15 residues long. CDR1 is LGHNA, CDR2 YNFKEQ, per germline. CDR3 protein: CASNQDFGTEDPQYF. The CDR3 bases are TGTGCCAGCAACCAAGATTTCGGGACAGAGGACCCGCAGTATTTT.

As concerns this clonotype: A single base separates this from a much larger clone, so it may be a read error. V and J are TRBV6-1 and TRBJ2-7; D remains ambiguous. This CDR3 comprises 14 residues. Germline loops: CDR1 MNHNS, CDR2 SASEGT. Here the CDR3 reads CASNEAGWGGEQYF. The DNA of the CDR3 is TGTGCCAGCAATGAAGCCGGGTGGGGTGGCGAGCAGTACTTC.

About this clonotype itself: The junction differs from germline at one of its ends, possibly a read error. The gene calls are TRBV12-3 or TRBV12-4 and TRBJ2-5; weak D call: TRBD2 (5 bases). The CDR3 totals 12 residues. CDR3 sequence (DNA): TGTACCAGCAGCCCCACTAGGGAGACCCAGTACTTC. Its protein product is CTSSPTRETQYF.

As to this clonotype: This clone may be a read error of a much larger clone one base away. Likely a read error: the CDR3 ends without its conserved phenylalanine or tryptophan. This chain connects TRBV5-4 to TRBJ2-5, with D unclear. The CDR3 covers 15 residues. Germline V gene data show CDR1 as SGHNT and CDR2 as YYREEE (reference sequence). Between the trimmed V and J ends, which lost 4 bases and 5 bases, there was a span of 18 bases. DNA for the CDR3: TGTGCCAGCAGCGATAGACTGCAGTCCTGGGAGACCCAGTACTTA. Its protein product is CASSDRLQSWETQYL.

This clonotype has only a few counts. The J gene is TRBJ2-2, the V gene TRBV6-2 or TRBV6-3; 10 bases map to TRBD1. This CDR3 comprises 15 residues. Germline loops: CDR1 MNHEY, CDR2 SVGEGT. J was trimmed by 6 bases and V by 6 bases; bases with no gene match: 7. The CDR3 DNA sequence: TGTGCCAGCAGGCCGACAGGGGGCAACGCCGGGGAGCTGTTTTTT. Its translation is CASRPTGGNAGELFF.

This clonotype was observed at least ten times. The chain has TRBV12-3 or TRBV12-4 and TRBJ1-5; TRBD1 matches at 12 bases. CDR3 length: 15 amino acids. The J segment lost 5 bases and the V segment lost 6 bases, leaving 5 bases of the junction unmatched. The CDR3 coding sequence is TGTGCCAGCAGCCCCGGGACAGGGGGCTATCAGCCCCAGCATTTT. Amino acid sequence: CASSPGTGGYQPQHF.

This chain links TRBV2 with TRBJ2-7; D remains unclear. V dropped 5 bases and J dropped 2 bases, with 7 bases sitting between them. The CDR3 spans 12 residues. Germline CDR1 SNHLY, CDR2 FYNNEI. CDR3 residues: CASSQYPYEQYF. Written as DNA, the CDR3 is TGTGCCAGCAGTCAGTACCCCTACGAGCAGTACTTC.

The gene calls are TRBV29-1 and TRBJ2-1; D might be TRBD2 (6 bases). V shed 4 bases and J shed 8 bases, with 21 bases lying between them. CDR3 length: 15 residues. The germline V gene encodes CDR1 SQVTM and CDR2 ANQGSEA. The CDR3 region is CSVVEEGVPSDEQFF. CDR3 sequence (DNA): TGCAGCGTTGTGGAGGAGGGAGTGCCCAGCGATGAGCAGTTCTTC.

The CDR3 sequence: CASSSRGSRNTDTQYF. CDR3 sequence (DNA): TGTGCCAGCAGCTCCAGGGGTTCCCGGAACACAGATACGCAGTATTTT. The chain employs TRBV11-2 and TRBJ2-3, with a tentative D call TRBD1 (6 bases). The CDR3 is 16 residues long. V lost 4 bases, J lost 2 bases, and 16 bases lay in between. CDR1 and CDR2 (germline): SGHAT, FQNNGV.

In regard to this clonotype: One junction end does not reproduce the germline sequence, and a read error may be involved. The CDR3 DNA reads as TGTGCCAGCAGTGAAGCGATTGGGACAGGGGTGAACCCTGAAGCTTTCTTT. This gives the protein CASSEAIGTGVNPEAFF. The chain has TRBV6-1 and TRBJ1-1; 10 nucleotides agree with TRBD1. This CDR3 has 17 amino acids. Germline-derived CDR1 and CDR2 are MNHNS and SASEGT.

Remarks on this clonotype: A single base separates this from a much larger clone, so it may be a read error. This chain links TRBV12-3 or TRBV12-4 with TRBJ2-6, with D perhaps TRBD1 (5 bases). The CDR3 is 15 residues long. CDR3 residues: CASSLGNSGANVPTF. The CDR3 DNA reads as TGTGCCAGCAGTCTGGGCAACTCTGGGGCCAACGTCCCGACTTTC.

A remark on this clonotype: Just one base apart from a much larger clone, this may be a read error. The chain links TRBV4-3 to TRBJ2-7, with 11 bases aligning to TRBD2. V lost 3 bases, J lost 8 bases, and 9 bases stayed unmatched. The CDR3 sequence is 15 residues long. Germline lookup yields CDR1 LGHNA and CDR2 YSLEER. CDR3 protein: CASSQILAGVYKQYF. Here the CDR3 DNA reads TGCGCCAGCAGCCAGATACTAGCGGGAGTGTACAAGCAGTACTTC.